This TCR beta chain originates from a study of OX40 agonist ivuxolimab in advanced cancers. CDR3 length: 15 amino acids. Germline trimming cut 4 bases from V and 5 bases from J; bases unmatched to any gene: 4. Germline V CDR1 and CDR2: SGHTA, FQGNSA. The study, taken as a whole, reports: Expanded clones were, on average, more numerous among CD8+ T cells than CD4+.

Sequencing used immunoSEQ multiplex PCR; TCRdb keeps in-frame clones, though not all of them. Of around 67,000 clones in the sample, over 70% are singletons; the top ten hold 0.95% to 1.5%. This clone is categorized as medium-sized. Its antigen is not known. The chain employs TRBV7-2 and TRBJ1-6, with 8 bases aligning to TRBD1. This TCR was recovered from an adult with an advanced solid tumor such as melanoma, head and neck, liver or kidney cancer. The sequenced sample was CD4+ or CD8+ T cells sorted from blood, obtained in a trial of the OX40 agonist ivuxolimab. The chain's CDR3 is CASSSGGGNNSPLHF. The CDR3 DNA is TGTGCCAGCAGCTCAGGGGGCGGCAATAATTCACCCCTCCACTTT.